Sequencing of this TCR beta chain was carried out in a study of cytomegalovirus exposure and HLA in healthy donors. This clone was seen a few times. Its antigen is currently unknown. Findings and caveats of the study: An analysis that came later showed most CMV-associated TCR beta chains appearing HLA-restricted. With later analysis, a missense DCLRE1C variant became linked to TCR beta V- and J-gene trimming.

The PCR had 60 Vbeta and 13 Jbeta primers. Sequencing used immunoSEQ multiplex PCR; TCRdb keeps in-frame clones, though not all of them. The data show about 160,000 clones, with about 72% seen just once and approximately 2.1% held by the top ten. The source of this sequence is a man aged 45-60 years in good health and CMV-seropositive. The sample taken for sequencing was PBMCs.

In nucleotides, the CDR3 is TGTGCCACACAATACAGGGCCGGGGAGCTGTTTTTT. It specifies CATQYRAGELFF. This chain joins TRBV5-5 and TRBJ2-2; D may be TRBD1 (6 bases). The V end was cut by 9 bases, the J end by 6 bases, with 12 bases between. This CDR3 spans 12 amino acids. Germline values: CDR1 SGHKS, CDR2 YYEKEE (reference sequence).